The 9 T cell receptor beta chains presented below share a single source sample, sequenced in a study of shared clonotypes between healthy human individuals. The repertoire was sequenced with immunoSEQ multiplex PCR; TCRdb's copy has only in-frame clones and lacks some. The sample contains approximately 2.5 million clones, roughly 92% of which appear only once. The specimen sequenced was naive CD4+ T cells sorted from blood. Subset of the sample: CD45RA+ positively selected. The receptors shown here come from a young man in good health.

The chain recombines TRBV7-2 with TRBJ2-7; no firm D call. From germline, CDR1 is SGHTA and CDR2 FQGNSA. The CDR3 length is 14 residues. Trimming cost V 4 bases and J 1 base, with 11 bases left between them. This chain's CDR3 is CASSSSRTSYEQYF. The CDR3 DNA is TGTGCCAGCAGCTCCTCCCGTACATCCTACGAGCAGTACTTC. Full variable domain (remainder filled in from reference TRBV7-2 and TRBJ2-7): GAGVSQSPSNKVTEKGKDVELRCDPISGHTALYWYRQSLGQGLEFLIYFQGNSAPDKSGLPSDRFSAERTGGSVSTLTIQRTQQEDSAVYLCASSSSRTSYEQYFGPGTRLTVT.

V and J are TRBV10-2 and TRBJ2-7; the D call may be TRBD1 or TRBD2 (5 bases each). Germline V CDR1 and CDR2: WSHSY, SAAADI. CDR3 length: 14 amino acids. The V end lost 8 bases, the J end lost 0 bases, and 14 bases lay between the germline ends. CDR3 in DNA: TGCGCCAGCCACCTGGGGGTCGGCTCCTACGAGCAGTACTTC. As protein: CASHLGVGSYEQYF.

V usage is TRBV7-9 and J usage is TRBJ1-4; possible D gene TRBD1, 5 bases. This CDR3 comprises 16 residues. Germline V lookup: CDR1 SEHNR, CDR2 FQNEAQ (reference sequence). Trimming removed 5 bases at V and 0 bases at J, with 13 bases between. The CDR3 sequence: CASSQGTGATNEKLFF. The DNA of the CDR3 is TGTGCCAGCAGCCAAGGGACTGGCGCAACTAATGAAAAACTGTTTTTT.

The V call is TRBV11-2, the J call TRBJ2-1; 8 bases map to TRBD2. The CDR3 has 14 residues. Looked up from germline, CDR1 is SGHAT and CDR2 is FQNNGV. The ends lost 6 bases at V and 7 bases at J; junction bases unmatched: 8. The CDR3 protein is CASRPPSGGNEQFF. The CDR3 DNA sequence: TGTGCCAGCAGACCACCGAGCGGGGGTAATGAGCAGTTCTTC.

The CDR3 sequence is CASSAEGINEQFF. CDR3 nucleotides: TGTGCCAGCAGTGCCGAGGGTATCAATGAGCAGTTCTTC. This sequence joins TRBV2 and TRBJ2-1, with D maybe TRBD2 (5 bases). Germline lookup yields CDR1 SNHLY and CDR2 FYNNEI. The CDR3 contains 13 residues. V lost 4 bases and J lost 6, with 10 bases in between.

The rearrangement uses TRBV6-6 and TRBJ1-4; D remains ambiguous. The CDR3 spans 12 residues. Trimming pared 5 bases from V and 8 bases from J, leaving 9 bases between. Germline lookup yields CDR1 MNHNY and CDR2 SVGAGI (reference sequence). Written as DNA, the CDR3 is TGTGCCAGCAGTATGGGTTCGGAAAAACTGTTTTTT. Its translation is CASSMGSEKLFF.

The chain combines TRBV25-1 with TRBJ1-3; TRBD1 might be the D (6 bases). This CDR3 region has 18 residues. Germline-derived CDR1 and CDR2 are MGHDK and SYGVNS. Trimming shortened V by 3 bases and J by 2 bases, and 20 bases separated the two germline ends. DNA of the CDR3: TGTGCCAGCAGTGATCCCTCCCCCACAGGGCGAACTGGAAACACCATATATTTT. It is translated as CASSDPSPTGRTGNTIYF.

The CDR3 DNA sequence: TGTGCCAGCAGCCCCGCGGGACTTGCTCAAGAGACCCAGTACTTC. Encoded protein: CASSPAGLAQETQYF. J is TRBJ2-5 and V is TRBV13; the D gene is possibly TRBD2 (6 bases). The V end lost 5 bases, the J end lost 2 bases, and 15 bases lay between the germline ends. CDR1 PRHDT and CDR2 FYEKMQ come from the germline V gene (reference sequence). This CDR3 contains 15 residues.

This clone was counted once. V is TRBV2 and J is TRBJ2-1; TRBD2 matches 11 bases. V shed 7 bases and J 8 bases; nucleotides not matched to a gene: 19. Germline V gene data show CDR1 as SNHLY and CDR2 as FYNNEI. The CDR3 has 18 residues. For the CDR3, the DNA is TGTGCCAGCATTGATTCCCGACTAGCGGGACTATGGGTGGATGAGCAGTTCTTC. Translation: CASIDSRLAGLWVDEQFF.